These 18 T cell receptor beta chains originate from one sample sequenced in a study of patients and donors after allogeneic stem cell transplantation. One entry per CDR3 protein, called by TCRdb with MiXCR from the RT-PCR reads. The repertoire holds about 70,000 distinct CDR3 sequences, more than 25% seen once, with 26% in the top ten. What was sequenced was blood, either unsorted or a sorted T cell fraction (not recorded which). These receptor sequences come from a human donor who was either an allogeneic HSCT recipient or a stem cell or donor lymphocyte infusion donor (not recorded which). It is not recorded whose cells these are; they may come from a transplant donor.

This clonotype was recorded a few times. The chain has TRBV3-1 and TRBJ2-1; TRBD2 matches 10 bases. This CDR3 has 18 residues. After removal of 0 bases from V and 8 bases from J, the junction contained 13 bases not matched to a gene. Germline CDR1 LGHDT, CDR2 YNNKEL (reference sequence). CDR3 DNA: TGTGCCAGCAGCCAAGAGGCCCCCTGGACTAGCGGCCTAGATGAGCAGTTCTTC. Its protein product is CASSQEAPWTSGLDEQFF.

This rearrangement joins TRBV3-1 to TRBJ2-7; D possibly uses TRBD1 or TRBD2 (5 bases each). Trimming pared 1 base from V and 12 bases from J, leaving 13 bases between. The CDR3 spans 12 residues. Per germline, CDR1 LGHDT and CDR2 YNNKEL (reference sequence). CDR3 nucleotide sequence: TGTGCCAGCAGCCAAGGGGGGAACTCACTGTACTTC. Residues: CASSQGGNSLYF.

The chain links TRBV27 to TRBJ2-5; tentatively, D is TRBD2 (6 bases). V lost 7 bases to trimming and J lost 5 bases, with 17 bases between them. Germline V gene lookup returns CDR1 MNHEY and CDR2 SMNVEV (reference sequence). The CDR3 has 14 amino acids. The CDR3 region has the DNA TGTGCCAGCAATCGGCGGGGCGGAGGGGAGACCCAGTACTTC. This translates into CASNRRGGGETQYF.

The rearrangement joins TRBV15 to TRBJ1-5; possible D gene TRBD1, 5 bases. The CDR3 runs 15 residues. The V gene lost 7 bases and the J gene lost 1 base, with 14 bases spanning the gap. The germline CDR1 and CDR2 sequences are LNHNV and YYDKDF (reference sequence). CDR3 DNA: TGTGCCACCACTAACCTGGGACCGAGCAATCAGCCCCAGCATTTT. Encoded protein: CATTNLGPSNQPQHF. The full variable domain, its missing parts supplied by reference TRBV15 and TRBJ1-5, is DAMVIQNPRYQVTQFGKPVTLSCSQTLNHNVMYWYQQKSSQAPKLLFHYYDKDFNNEADTPDNFQSRRPNTSFCFLDIRSPGLGDTAMYLCATTNLGPSNQPQHFGDGTRLSIL.

The chain has TRBV12-3 or TRBV12-4 and TRBJ1-4; D ambiguous. This CDR3 has 14 residues. Trimming left V 3 bases short and J 7 bases short, with 12 bases between. The CDR3 nucleotides read TGTGCCAGCAGTTTCAAGGGTGTTAGTGAAAAACTGTTTTTT. Protein sequence: CASSFKGVSEKLFF.

The chain uses TRBV7-8 and TRBJ1-5; 7 bases line up with TRBD1. Germline CDR1 reads SGHVS; CDR2 reads FQNEAQ. The CDR3 runs 14 residues. The V and J ends lost 1 base and 6 bases, in that order; junction bases with no gene match: 3. The CDR3 loop is CASSLEGGVQPQHF. DNA for the CDR3: TGTGCCAGCAGCTTAGAAGGGGGCGTTCAGCCCCAGCATTTT.

The sample holds a few counts of this clonotype. The chain carries TRBV7-9 and TRBJ1-1; D remains ambiguous. Germline CDR1 SEHNR, CDR2 FQNEAQ (reference sequence). The CDR3 sequence is 13 residues long. Trimming took 5 bases from V and 0 from J, leaving 7 bases between them. CDR3 sequence: CASSISLNTEAFF. CDR3 bases: TGTGCCAGCAGCATAAGCCTGAACACTGAAGCTTTCTTT.

This clonotype has a single count. The chain carries TRBV5-1 and TRBJ2-3; 7 nucleotides agree with TRBD1. Germline V lookup: CDR1 SGHRS, CDR2 YFSETQ. With 4 bases clipped from V and 1 base from J, the junction kept 6 bases outside the gene matches. CDR3 size: 15 residues. CDR3 DNA sequence: TGCGCCAGCAGCCCCTCCGGGACAGGCACAGATACGCAGTATTTT. It translates to CASSPSGTGTDTQYF.

CDR3 loop: CASTLRDRLGSYEQYF. CDR3 nucleotide sequence: TGTGCCAGCACCCTCCGAGACAGGCTCGGCTCCTACGAGCAGTACTTC. The rearrangement links TRBV2 to TRBJ2-7; D possibly corresponds to TRBD1 (6 bases). The CDR3 spans 16 residues. The V end lost 7 bases, the J end lost 0 bases, and 19 bases lay between the germline ends. In germline, CDR1 is SNHLY, CDR2 FYNNEI.

This chain links TRBV20-1 with TRBJ2-3; 8 bases match TRBD2. CDR1 is DFQATT, CDR2 SNEGSKA, per germline (reference sequence). V was pared by 3 bases and J by 4 bases, with 12 bases of the junction left unmatched. The CDR3 is 16 residues long. The DNA for the CDR3 is TGCAGTGCTAGTGGTACCGGGACTAGAATTGCAGATACGCAGTATTTT. Translating it yields CSASGTGTRIADTQYF.

This chain uses TRBV6-5 with TRBJ2-1; the D is unclear. The CDR3 sequence is 14 residues long. Trimming removed 6 bases from V and 5 bases from J, with 14 bases in between. Germline CDR1 and CDR2: MNHEY and SVGAGI. In DNA form, the CDR3 reads TGTGCCAGCAGCCTTAGCAGAGTCGACAATGAGCAGTTCTTC. Amino acid sequence: CASSLSRVDNEQFF.

The rearrangement joins TRBV14 to TRBJ1-1; D is uncertain. The CDR3 has 10 residues. V was shortened by 4 bases and J by 12 bases, with 9 bases between the two germline ends. The germline CDR1 and CDR2 sequences are SGHDN and FVKESK. CDR3: CASSLRGSFF. In DNA, the CDR3 is TGTGCCAGCAGCCTCAGAGGGTCTTTCTTT.

This chain connects TRBV5-1 to TRBJ1-2; no firm D call. Trimming pared 4 bases from V and 4 bases from J, leaving 17 bases between. The germline CDR1 and CDR2 sequences are SGHRS and YFSETQ. The CDR3 contains 15 residues. CDR3 DNA sequence: TGCGCCAGCAGCCCGGCCCTGGGCTTAGGCTATGGCTACACCTTC. It is translated as CASSPALGLGYGYTF.

This clonotype was observed a few times. The J gene is TRBJ2-1, the V gene TRBV5-4, with TRBD1 identical over 9 bases. J lost 4 bases, V lost 4 bases, and 6 bases had no gene match. Looked up from germline, CDR1 is SGHNT and CDR2 is YYREEE (reference sequence). CDR3 length equals 15 residues. The CDR3 DNA follows: TGTGCCAGCAGCACCGGACAGGGGATTTACAATGAGCAGTTCTTC. Its translation: CASSTGQGIYNEQFF.

The chain combines TRBV7-6 with TRBJ1-1, with D possibly TRBD1 on 5 matching bases. Trimming took 0 bases from V and 3 from J, leaving 11 bases between them. The CDR3 runs 15 residues. Germline V gene sequence: CDR1 SGHVS, CDR2 FNYEAQ. The DNA of the CDR3 is TGTGCCAGCAGCTTAGCGGAGGACACCTACACTGAAGCTTTCTTT. Protein: CASSLAEDTYTEAFF.

The chain uses TRBV29-1 and TRBJ1-5, with TRBD1 matching 7 bases. The ends lost 6 bases at V and 2 bases at J; junction bases unmatched: 7. The CDR3 length is 14 residues. In germline, CDR1 is SQVTM, CDR2 ANQGSEA. CDR3 residues: CSVQTGFGNQPQHF. CDR3 nucleotide sequence: TGCAGCGTCCAGACAGGGTTTGGCAATCAGCCCCAGCATTTT.

A few counts support this clonotype. The chain employs TRBV5-1 and TRBJ2-3, with D uncertain. Germline lookup yields CDR1 SGHRS and CDR2 YFSETQ. The CDR3 has 15 amino acids. V dropped 2 bases and J dropped 3 bases, with 13 bases sitting between them. In nucleotides, the CDR3 is TGCGCCAGCAGCTTTAGCACGGTGGGAACAGATACGCAGTATTTT. This encodes CASSFSTVGTDTQYF.

The chain is built from TRBV7-2 and TRBJ2-1, with TRBD2 matching over 8 bases. Germline lookup yields CDR1 SGHTA and CDR2 FQGNSA. V shed 4 bases and J 7 bases; nucleotides not matched to a gene: 6. This CDR3 region has 14 residues. In DNA form, the CDR3 reads TGTGCCAGCAGCTCCTGGACTAGCAGGAATGAGCAGTTCTTC. Its translation is CASSSWTSRNEQFF.